This TCR beta chain was recovered during a study of CD8 T cells in ankylosing spondylitis. The CDR3 is 13 amino acids. The germline gives CDR1 ENHRY, CDR2 SYGVKD. The V and J ends lost 10 bases and 5 bases, in that order; junction bases with no gene match: 7. Quantitative 5'-RACE with molecular barcodes was used to make the TCR beta libraries. A single record per CDR3 protein comes from TCRdb applying MiXCR to the 5' RACE reads. The sample yields hundreds of thousands of distinct CDR3 sequences, 20% to 25% seen once. The table lists this clonotype with many counts. V is TRBV10-3 and J is TRBJ2-5; 10 nucleotides match TRBD1. Material: blood, either unsorted or a sorted T cell fraction (not recorded which). This clonotype was obtained from a male donor with ankylosing spondylitis or in good health (not recorded which). CDR3 amino acids: CATGTGVEETQYF. The CDR3 nucleotides read TGTGCCACCGGGACAGGGGTTGAGGAGACCCAGTACTTC.